The 3 T cell receptor beta chains below all came from one sample that was sequenced in a study of early T cells in non-severe SARS-CoV-2 infection. Via MiXCR, TCRdb re-called the 5' RACE reads, giving one row per CDR3 protein. Of just under 85,000 distinct CDR3 sequences detected, roughly 10% appear once; the ten largest clones hold over 7%. The sample consisted of whole blood, taken at baseline. These TCRs come from an adult who was a healthcare worker with PCR-confirmed SARS-CoV-2 infection or an uninfected control (not recorded which).

This clonotype was detected ten times or more. The rearrangement links TRBV3-1 to TRBJ2-7, with 8 bases lining up with TRBD2. This CDR3 spans 15 amino acids. In germline, CDR1 is LGHDT, CDR2 YNNKEL (reference sequence). After removal of 1 base from V and 4 bases from J, the junction contained 6 bases not matched to a gene. The CDR3 DNA is TGTGCCAGCAGCCAAGCGGGAGGGCCGGTATACGAGCAGTACTTC. It specifies CASSQAGGPVYEQYF.

This clonotype was seen at least ten times. The V gene is TRBV19, the J gene TRBJ1-2; D is unresolved. Germline V CDR1 and CDR2: LNHDA, SQIVND (reference sequence). The CDR3 contains 13 residues. V was shortened by 7 bases and J by 2 bases, with 11 bases between the two germline ends. The CDR3 here is CASKDELNYGYTF. The CDR3 bases are TGTGCCAGTAAGGACGAACTCAACTATGGCTACACCTTC.

This clonotype was counted at least ten times. The V and J genes are TRBV5-1 and TRBJ2-2; weak D call: TRBD2 (5 bases). The ends were cut back, 3 bases at V and 1 base at J, with 7 bases in the middle. The CDR3 contains 14 residues. Germline CDR1 and CDR2: SGHRS and YFSETQ. Here the CDR3 reads CASSSSGNTGELFF. The CDR3 DNA reads TGCGCCAGCAGCTCCAGCGGGAACACCGGGGAGCTGTTTTTT.